The clone carrying this T cell receptor beta chain is a singleton in its sample. Its antigen is not identified. Incorporated into the TCR beta cDNA libraries were unique molecular identifiers, which served to reduce PCR and sequencing biases. TCRdb fed the PCR reads into MiXCR, producing one record per CDR3 protein. The table records about 800,000 distinct CDR3 sequences, less than 35% of them present only once. The data derive from a study of post-analysis software for immune sequencing data. Study as a whole: Several disease courses (relapsing-remitting, secondary progressive and progressive-relapsing) of multiple sclerosis were included.

General observations from the study: Five or six TRBV segments, TRBV5-6, TRBV5-1 and TRBV20-1 among them, were found more frequent in patients than controls. Versus controls, multiple sclerosis patients showed significantly lower diversity (normalized Chao1).

The CDR3 covers 14 residues. V was clipped by 2 bases and J by 8 bases, with 12 bases between them. Germline CDR1 MNHEY, CDR2 SVGEGT. The clonotype was recovered from a girl aged 10-17 years with multiple sclerosis. V usage is TRBV6-2 or TRBV6-3 and J usage is TRBJ2-2; D unresolved. The specimen sequenced was blood. Written as DNA, the CDR3 is TGTGCCAGCAGTTACATGGGCACGGCGGGGGAGCTGTTTTTT. Protein product: CASSYMGTAGELFF.